This TCR beta chain appears in the sequencing data of a study of human T cells and chemical hapten exposure (dated by TCRdb to the early 2020s). The study in broad terms: For sensitization, 2% DPC in acetone was applied to a roughly 2 cm by roughly 2 cm area of upper inner arm skin. Libraries were combined into a pool for sequencing, and differences in TCR yield between samples came mainly from small differences in library volumes within the pool. Blood samples were taken from patients before sensitization (week 0) and at 2, 6 and about 24 weeks after DPC sensitization. The mostly female patient cohort included alopecia areata with under or over 50% scalp involvement, alopecia totalis and alopecia universalis. Patch tests used Finn chambers with 0.01% DPC on the upper back, scored after 6 days by International Contact Dermatitis Research Group standards. The study tracked peripheral blood TCR repertoire changes in vivo during primary and secondary sensitization to the hapten diphenylcyclopropenone (DPC) in alopecia patients. About 28 alopecia patients gave blood for TCR sequencing at one to four time points (pre-sensitization, 2, 6 and 24 weeks). Throughout the study period of about 22 weeks, patients also received therapeutic DPC doses to the scalp every week. Results the study describes overall, beyond this receptor: DPC sensitization did not change the number of TCRs with a frequency above 1 in 1000, and there was no evidence of changes in global repertoire structure. Alopecia, a presumed autoimmune disease, was present in all patients, so the immune response of the patients might differ from that of healthy individuals. Significantly more large CDR3 similarity clusters were formed by expanded TCRs than by pre-sensitization or healthy control sets, consistent with antigen-driven responses. After repeated subsampling, the strength of the expansion versus patch-test correlation and the threshold at which it became significant changed. Patch test score was positively correlated with the number of PT1 expanded TCRs, with significance at thresholds 8, 16 and 32 but not at 4.

The time point label of this sample denotes: patch test 3, about 24 weeks after DPC sensitization. This specimen's treatment or condition label, per the study, means: therapeutic diphenylcyclopropenone sensitization with weekly scalp DPC. At each patch-test visit, blood was drawn before the patch test was applied. Eligible patients were aged 18 to 70, diagnosed with alopecia, deemed suitable for DPC therapy, and excluded if pregnant. Total RNA was extracted from unfractionated whole blood collected in Tempus Blood RNA tubes. Library construction relied on RACE. Sequenced using a NextSeq 500. During library preparation, unique molecular identifiers were attached to individual cDNA molecules so that TCRs could be counted in a quantitative, reproducible way. From each blood RNA sample, both TCR alpha and TCR beta chains were sequenced. In the original analysis: A median of approximately 96,000 TCRs per sample was observed, with a range of roughly 20,000 to 750,000. V, J and CDR3 annotation of the TCR reads was carried out using the Decombinator software suite. For PS versus PT1 abundance plots, all samples were subsampled to the same number of TCRs (28,000). Expanded TCRs were defined as absent before sensitization and observed at least eight times at the 2-week time point. TCRdb trimmed the raw reads at Q25, called clones with MiXCR and kept productive beta chains. CDR3 protein sequences are deduplicated, and each keeps its most common genes and DNA. TCRdb's processing, not the study's, gives the V and J calls here. A total of over 55,000 distinct CDR3 sequences appear in this sample, 11% of them only once. The ten largest make up 1.4% of the sample.

This clonotype was seen only a few times. Its antigen is currently not known. Within one base of it there is no much larger clone, and no base qualities were kept. The sample in question was whole blood, obtained in connection with sensitization to the hapten diphenylcyclopropenone (DPC). The TCR comes from a woman between 50 and 59 years old with alopecia areata. Some clones in this sample may be carry-over from other donors' samples.

This receptor carries the CDR3 CASIKPGLGSYEQYF. The bases are TGTGCCAGCATTAAACCGGGACTAGGTTCCTACGAGCAGTACTTC. This receptor chain uses TRBV6-2 or TRBV6-3 and TRBJ2-7; 8 bases in between match TRBD2. The germline V gene supplies CDR1 MNHEY and CDR2 SVGEGT. Trimming leaves V shorter by 7 bases and J shorter by 1 base, with the junction holding 9 bases beyond the gene matches. Reading from cysteine to phenylalanine, the CDR3 counts 15 amino acids. Only the CDR3 region is kept as DNA, spanning 45 bases read in frame from base 1.